The rows below give T cell receptor beta chains drawn from one sample of a study of human T cells and chemical hapten exposure. TCRdb called the RACE reads again in MiXCR, with one record for every CDR3 protein. The sample lists around 69,000 distinct CDR3 sequences, around 8.8% occurring once. Sequencing was performed on whole blood, taken in connection with sensitization to the hapten diphenylcyclopropenone (DPC). Receptor source: a woman aged 45-59 years with alopecia areata. Some clones in this sample may be carry-over from other donors' samples. The CDR3 runs from the conserved cysteine through the conserved F or W. A D gene is named only where the DNA matches it firmly. Size values are once, few and many counts, or a class for expanded clones, and some rows have none.

clone size	V gene	J gene	D gene	CDR3 DNA	CDR3 protein
.	TRBV2	TRBJ2-7	.	TGTGCCAGCAGACAGGTTCTGAGCTCCTACGAGCAGTACTTC	CASRQVLSSYEQYF
many	TRBV7-2	TRBJ1-1	TRBD1	TGTGCCAGCAGCCTCCCAGGGGGGAGGACTGAAGCTTTCTTT	CASSLPGGRTEAFF
.	TRBV5-1	TRBJ1-3	.	TGCGCCAGCAGCATGTCGGAGCCCGGAAACACCATATATTTT	CASSMSEPGNTIYF
.	TRBV12-3/TRBV12-4	TRBJ2-5	TRBD2	TGTGCCAGCAGTTTAATCGGAGCGGGGGAAGAGACCCAGTACTTC	CASSLIGAGEETQYF
many	TRBV6-5	TRBJ1-1	.	TGTGCCAGCAGTTACCAGGGGCAGAACACTGAAGCTTTCTTT	CASSYQGQNTEAFF
.	TRBV12-3/TRBV12-4	TRBJ2-7	TRBD2	TGTGCCAGCAGTTTTAGATCGCTAGCGGGAGTAGGCGAGCAGTACTTC	CASSFRSLAGVGEQYF
.	TRBV14	TRBJ2-5	.	TGTGCCAGCAGCCAAGTCAGGGTGGCGGGTGGAGAGACCCAGTACTTC	CASSQVRVAGGETQYF
many	TRBV10-3	TRBJ2-4	.	TGTGCCATCAGTGAGACCGCACAGAACATTCAGTACTTC	CAISETAQNIQYF
.	TRBV2	TRBJ2-7	.	TGTGCCAGCAGTGAGAGGTCCGGGAGCTCCTACGAGCAGTACTTC	CASSERSGSSYEQYF
.	TRBV12-3/TRBV12-4	TRBJ1-6	.	TGTGCCAGCAGTCGACAGGAGGGTTCACCCCTCCACTTT	CASSRQEGSPLHF
few	TRBV5-1	TRBJ1-2	.	TGCGCCAGCAGCTTCCAGGGAGAAGGTATCGGCTACACCTTC	CASSFQGEGIGYTF
.	TRBV7-2	TRBJ2-6	.	TGTGCCAGCAGCTCTTCCCCCACCGGGGCCAACGTCCTGACTTTC	CASSSSPTGANVLTF